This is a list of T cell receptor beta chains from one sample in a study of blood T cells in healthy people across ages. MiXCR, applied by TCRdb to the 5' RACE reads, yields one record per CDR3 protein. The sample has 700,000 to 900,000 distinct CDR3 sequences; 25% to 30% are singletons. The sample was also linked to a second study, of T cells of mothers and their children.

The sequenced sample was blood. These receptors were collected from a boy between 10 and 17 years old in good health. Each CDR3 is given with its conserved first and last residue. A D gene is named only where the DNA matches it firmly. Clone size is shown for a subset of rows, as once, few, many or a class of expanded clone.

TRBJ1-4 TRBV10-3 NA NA CAISESQGSNGKLFF TGTGCCATCAGTGAGTCACAGGGTTCTAATGGAAAACTGTTTTTT
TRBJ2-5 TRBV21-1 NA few CASSLRRAGHPETQYF TGTGCCAGCAGCCTTAGGAGAGCAGGGCACCCCGAGACCCAGTACTTC
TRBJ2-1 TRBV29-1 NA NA CSVEAGWGSSYNEQFF TGCAGCGTTGAAGCTGGCTGGGGAAGCTCCTACAATGAGCAGTTCTTC
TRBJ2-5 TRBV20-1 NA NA CSAGGDRSGETQYF TGCAGTGCTGGCGGGGACCGAAGCGGGGAGACCCAGTACTTC
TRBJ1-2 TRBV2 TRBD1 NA CASSRTGESDGYTF TGTGCCAGCAGTAGGACAGGGGAAAGTGATGGCTACACCTTC
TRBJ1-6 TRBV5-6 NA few CASSLARFNSPLHF TGTGCCAGCAGCTTGGCCCGTTTTAATTCACCCCTCCACTTT
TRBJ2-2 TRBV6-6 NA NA CASSPDSGGELFF TGTGCCAGCAGCCCAGATTCGGGGGGGGAGCTGTTTTTT
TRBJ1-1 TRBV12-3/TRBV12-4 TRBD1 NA CASSLGDRAEAFF TGTGCCAGCAGTTTAGGGGACAGGGCTGAAGCTTTCTTT
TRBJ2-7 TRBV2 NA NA CASLGRTYEQYF TGTGCCAGCCTCGGACGGACCTACGAGCAGTACTTC
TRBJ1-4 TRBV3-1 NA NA CASSQSSARGEKLFF TGTGCCAGCAGCCAGTCGTCGGCGCGTGGTGAAAAACTGTTTTTT
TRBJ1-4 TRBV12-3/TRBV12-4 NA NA CASSSTNPTVEKLFF TGTGCCAGCAGTTCGACCAACCCCACGGTTGAAAAACTGTTTTTT
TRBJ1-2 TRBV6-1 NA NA CASSAGISRGYTF TGTGCCAGCAGTGCCGGGATTTCTCGAGGCTACACCTTC